This T cell receptor beta chain was captured by sequencing in a study of blood T cell repertoires in COVID-19. Study-level information: The United States, Italy and Spain were the sources of the acute and convalescent COVID-19 samples. The analysed material was cDNA or gDNA that came from T cells, B-cell-depleted T cells, or PBMCs.

Per the germline V gene, CDR1 is ENHRY and CDR2 is SYGVKD. J lost 1 base, V lost 6 bases, and 2 bases had no gene match. The CDR3 runs to 13 residues. Original analysis: Researchers report that nucleated cell counts were estimated from reference gene primer amplification. Here immunoSEQ multiplex PCR was the method, and the copy in TCRdb shows in-frame clones only, minus some. That table supplies the V and J calls and clone size; D and trimming were determined from the DNA. The repertoire includes 80,000 to 95,000 clones, roughly 80% of them detected once, and approximately 23% sits in the top ten. Sequenced input: peripheral blood. This chain connects TRBV10-3 to TRBJ2-5, with 7 bases matching TRBD1. The source is a man aged 80 or over with active or convalescent COVID-19. This CDR3 is CAIRRQGQETQYF. The CDR3 DNA follows: TGTGCCATCAGGCGACAGGGCCAAGAGACCCAGTACTTC.